The 7 T cell receptor beta chains given below trace back to one sample, sequenced in a study of cytomegalovirus exposure and HLA in healthy donors. TCRdb's copy holds only in-frame clones and misses some; the assay was immunoSEQ multiplex PCR. Here the sample spans 150,000 to 200,000 clones, roughly 83% being singletons. Sequenced sample: PBMCs. Receptor source: a young man in good health and CMV-seropositive.

This clone was observed once. This chain links TRBV14 with TRBJ2-1; D remains unclear. Trimming took 4 bases from V and 1 from J, leaving 8 bases between them. Germline V gene lookup returns CDR1 SGHDN and CDR2 FVKESK. CDR3 size: 14 residues. As DNA, the CDR3 is TGTGCCAGCAGCCCCCCGGAGTCCTACAATGAGCAGTTCTTC. Its protein product is CASSPPESYNEQFF.

The chain employs TRBV11-3 and TRBJ2-5; 7 nucleotides agree with TRBD2. There are 13 residues in the CDR3. V trimming: 5 bases; J trimming: 3 bases; junction bases outside the gene matches: 3. Germline assignment: CDR1 SGHNT and CDR2 YENEEA. The CDR3 loop is CASSVLAEETQYF. Written as DNA, the CDR3 is TGTGCCAGCAGCGTCCTAGCGGAAGAGACCCAGTACTTC.

This clone was recorded once. The J gene is TRBJ2-3, the V gene TRBV9; 9 nucleotides align to TRBD2. This CDR3 has 18 amino acids. With V trimmed by 0 bases and J by 0 bases, 8 bases remained unmatched. From germline, CDR1 is SGDLS and CDR2 YYNGEE. CDR3 in DNA: TGTGCCAGCAGCGTAGGGACTAGCGTCATCGAGAGCACAGATACGCAGTATTTT. The encoded protein is CASSVGTSVIESTDTQYF.

This sequence joins TRBV4-3 and TRBJ1-1, with 9 bases identical to TRBD1. Germline V lookup: CDR1 LGHNA, CDR2 YSLEER. V was clipped by 0 bases and J by 1 base; unmatched bases: 3. The CDR3 spans 16 residues. CDR3 coding DNA: TGCGCCAGCAGCCAAGACCGGACAGGGGCGAACACTGAAGCTTTCTTT. The encoded protein is CASSQDRTGANTEAFF.

The CDR3 DNA sequence: TGTGCCAGCAGCTTCATAGGGGAAAGCGAGGTCCTGACTTTC. Its protein product is CASSFIGESEVLTF. This chain connects TRBV6-1 to TRBJ2-6, with a possible D match to TRBD1 (5 bases). Germline loops: CDR1 MNHNS, CDR2 SASEGT. The CDR3 spans 14 residues. V was cut by 6 bases and J by 13 bases, with 19 bases left in between.

This clone was counted a single time. V usage is TRBV9 and J usage is TRBJ2-1; 12 bases are shared with TRBD2. CDR1 is SGDLS and CDR2 is YYNGEE in the germline V gene. The V gene end was trimmed by 0 bases and the J gene end by 1 base; junction bases not matched to a gene: 5. The CDR3 has 18 amino acids. This chain's CDR3 is CASSVVPSGRESYNEQFF. As DNA, the CDR3 is TGTGCCAGCAGCGTAGTGCCTAGCGGGAGGGAGTCCTACAATGAGCAGTTCTTC.

This chain joins TRBV6-5 and TRBJ2-7; D possibly corresponds to TRBD2 (6 bases). Between the trimmed V and J ends, which lost 6 bases and 1 base, there was a span of 13 bases. Per germline, CDR1 MNHEY and CDR2 SVGAGI. The length of the CDR3 is 14 residues. The DNA of the CDR3 is TGTGCCAGCAGCCCACGCGGGGATTCCTACGAGCAGTACTTC. It codes for CASSPRGDSYEQYF.